This note documents a single T cell receptor (beta chain) sequence. No antigen is known for it. The sample belongs to a study of cytomegalovirus exposure and HLA in healthy donors. The CDR3 is made up of 15 amino acids. Trimming removed 0 bases from V and 4 bases from J; junction bases left unmatched: 2. Germline assignment: CDR1 SGHRS and CDR2 YFSETQ. Study-wide results and limits: Trimming of TCR beta V- and J-genes showed a link, identified in a later analysis, to a missense DCLRE1C variant.

Amplification used 60 Vbeta primers and 13 Jbeta primers. Original handling: Later analysis identified tens of millions of unique TCR beta chains, 10 million to 12 million shared. The data were produced by immunoSEQ multiplex PCR, yet TCRdb's version contains in-frame clones alone and is incomplete. D and trimming were read from the DNA, whereas the V and J calls and clone size are those reported in that table. The table records 170,000 or so clones, 77% of them present only once. This clonotype was sampled from a woman aged 60 to 75 in good health and CMV-seropositive. This chain connects TRBV5-1 to TRBJ2-2; 8 bases line up with TRBD2. The sequencing sample was made of PBMCs. For the CDR3, the DNA is TGCGCCAGCAGCTTGGTTGCGGGGGGCACCGGGGAGCTGTTTTTT. As protein: CASSLVAGGTGELFF.